Given below is one T cell receptor beta chain in context. As yet, its antigen is unknown. TCRdb's copy holds only in-frame clones and misses some; the assay was immunoSEQ multiplex PCR. The table has about 100,000 clones, about 87% seen once. Germline V gene data show CDR1 as SGHNT and CDR2 as YENEEA. Trimming pared 0 bases from V and 13 bases from J, leaving 15 bases between. The CDR3 length is 14 residues. This sample was taken from a study of T cell responses to AZD1222 COVID-19 vaccine. Study outcomes and limitations: Repertoires were sampled only after the peak T cell response. Baseline seropositives among AZD1222 recipients totaled only five to seven.

This rearrangement joins TRBV11-3 to TRBJ1-4, with D hard to call. The sequenced sample was peripheral blood, obtained on day 0 of AZD1222 vaccination. The receptor was isolated from an adult in good health. DNA of the CDR3: TGTGCCAGCAGCTTAGATGCCCGGGTCGGGAGACTGTTTTTT. This sequence encodes CASSLDARVGRLFF.